This T cell receptor beta chain derives from a study of blood T cells in healthy people across ages. Findings of the study overall: Older age coincided with a roughly linear decline in TCR beta diversity per million T cells. The long-lived group displayed more naive CD4+ cells, plus higher diversity, than the aged donors did.

Germline V lookup: CDR1 SGHTA, CDR2 FQGNSA. This CDR3 has 14 amino acids. Trimming took 3 bases from V and 5 from J, leaving 13 bases between them. A sample-barcoded 5' primer and a J-beta primer mix were used in a second PCR of roughly 7 to 11 cycles. Per sample, CDR3-containing paired-end reads numbered at least 2.5 million. TCRdb ran MiXCR on the 5' RACE reads and lists one entry per CDR3 protein. Here the sample spans about 570,000 distinct CDR3 sequences, 27% being singletons. This clonotype was picked up many times. The antigen is not known. The J gene is TRBJ1-2, the V gene TRBV7-2; D is unresolved. This TCR came from a woman aged 65 to 85 in good health. The source material was blood. DNA of the CDR3: TGTGCCAGCAGCTTCTTAACGACCAATTATGGCTACACCTTC. It encodes CASSFLTTNYGYTF. Using reference TRBV7-2 and TRBJ1-2 for the parts outside the CDR3, the full variable domain is GAGVSQSPSNKVTEKGKDVELRCDPISGHTALYWYRQSLGQGLEFLIYFQGNSAPDKSGLPSDRFSAERTGGSVSTLTIQRTQQEDSAVYLCASSFLTTNYGYTFGSGTRLTVV.